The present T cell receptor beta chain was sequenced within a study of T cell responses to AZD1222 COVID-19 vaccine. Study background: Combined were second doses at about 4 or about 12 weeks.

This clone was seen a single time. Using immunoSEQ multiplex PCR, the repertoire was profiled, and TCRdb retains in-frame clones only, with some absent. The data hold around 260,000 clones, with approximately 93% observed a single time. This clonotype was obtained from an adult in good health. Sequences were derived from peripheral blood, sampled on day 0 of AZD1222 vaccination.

CDR3 bases: TGTGCCACCAGTGAGGCGAGGACTAGGGGGATGGATGAGCAGTTCTTC. This sequence encodes CATSEARTRGMDEQFF. The genes are TRBV24-1 and TRBJ2-1, with D tentatively TRBD2 (7 bases). CDR3 length: 16 residues. The germline V gene has CDR1 KGHDR and CDR2 SFDVKD. V was trimmed by 4 bases and J by 8 bases, leaving 20 bases between them.